These 30 T cell receptor beta chains were all obtained from the same sample, sequenced in a study of blood T cells in healthy people across ages (dated by TCRdb to about 2015). Library generation was performed with 5' RACE. The data were produced on an Illumina HiSeq 2500. A second PCR of roughly 6 to 12 cycles was run with a J-beta primer mix and a sample-barcoded 5' primer. The public reads were reanalyzed by TCRdb: fastp trimming at Q25, MiXCR alignment, in-frame beta chains only. Merged by CDR3 protein, the rows form single entries marked with the most common genes and DNA. Present in this sample are roughly 1.7 million distinct CDR3 sequences, roughly 32% of which were seen just once. Jointly, the top ten make up 11% of the sample. The sequenced sample was blood. These receptors were obtained from a woman in her thirties in good health.

The chain links TRBV18 to TRBJ1-1; D uncertain. The V and J ends lost 10 bases and 0 bases respectively, with 12 bases between them. This CDR3 spans 13 amino acids. Per germline, CDR1 KGHSH and CDR2 LQKENI. CDR3 residues: CATIDTMNTEAFF. The DNA for the CDR3 is TGTGCCACCATTGACACTATGAACACTGAAGCTTTCTTT.

A few counts support this clonotype. The CDR3 nucleotides are TGTGCCAGCAGCCCGCTTGGGACTAGCGGGGGCCCCCAAGAGACCCAGTACTTC. It yields the protein CASSPLGTSGGPQETQYF. The gene calls are TRBV3-1 and TRBJ2-5, with TRBD2 matching 14 bases. The germline CDR1 and CDR2 sequences are LGHDT and YNNKEL (reference sequence). With V trimmed by 4 bases and J by 1 base, 8 bases remained unmatched. The CDR3 is made up of 18 amino acids.

This clonotype was seen only a few times. The V call is TRBV4-1, the J call TRBJ2-7; TRBD2 might be the D (5 bases). The CDR3 covers 17 residues. The V and J ends lost 1 base and 4 bases respectively, with 20 bases between them. Germline V gene data show CDR1 as MGHRA and CDR2 as YSYEKL. DNA for the CDR3: TGCGCCAGCAGCCAAGCCCCGGGGAGAGCACACCTTTACGAGCAGTACTTC. Amino acid sequence: CASSQAPGRAHLYEQYF.

The chain joins TRBV6-2 or TRBV6-3 to TRBJ2-7; 13 positions agree with TRBD2. This CDR3 spans 14 amino acids. V gave up 9 bases and J gave up 2 bases; unmatched junction bases: 4. Germline loops: CDR1 MNHEY, CDR2 SVGEGT. CDR3: CASTSGGVTYEQYF. In DNA, the CDR3 is TGTGCCAGTACTAGCGGGGGGGTTACCTACGAGCAGTACTTC.

The rearrangement links TRBV18 to TRBJ2-1; D is perhaps TRBD1 or TRBD2 (6 bases each). Germline V gene lookup returns CDR1 KGHSH and CDR2 LQKENI. With 8 bases removed from V and 4 bases from J, the gap between germline ends came to 18 bases. The CDR3 extends over 15 amino acids. The CDR3 is CASQPLGGPYNEQFF. The CDR3 nucleotides read TGTGCCAGCCAACCTCTTGGGGGGCCTTACAATGAGCAGTTCTTC.

This chain joins TRBV4-1 and TRBJ1-5; D might be TRBD1 (5 bases). Germline loops: CDR1 MGHRA, CDR2 YSYEKL. V lost 1 base and J 0 bases, leaving 13 bases between the germline ends. CDR3 length: 17 residues. This chain's CDR3 is CASSQVGRGYSNQPQHF. CDR3 in DNA: TGCGCCAGCAGCCAAGTCGGAAGGGGCTATAGCAATCAGCCCCAGCATTTT.

Remarks on this clonotype: It differs at one base from a far larger clone, so likely a read error. The rearrangement links TRBV28 to TRBJ2-5; D gene ambiguous. Near its end, the DNA agrees better with TRBJ2-7, so the J call may be wrong. Looked up from germline, CDR1 is MDHEN and CDR2 is SYDVKM. The CDR3 has 12 residues. CDR3 nucleotides: TGTGCCAGCGGTTTATCCCCCTACGAGCAGTACTTC. This gives the protein CASGLSPYEQYF.

The genes are TRBV13 and TRBJ1-2; TRBD1 matches 7 bases. CDR1 and CDR2 from the germline V gene are PRHDT and FYEKMQ (reference sequence). The CDR3 has 14 residues. V shed 2 bases and J 4 bases; nucleotides not matched to a gene: 4. The CDR3 protein is CASSLTGVVYGYTF. CDR3 DNA: TGTGCCAGCAGCTTAACAGGGGTTGTCTATGGCTACACCTTC.

The chain's CDR3 is CASSKAEEASYEQYF. The CDR3 coding sequence is TGTGCCAGCAGCAAAGCGGAGGAAGCCTCCTACGAGCAGTACTTC. The V and J genes are TRBV21-1 and TRBJ2-7. TRBV21-1 is recorded as a pseudogene. This CDR3 is 15 amino acids long.

This rearrangement joins TRBV10-3 to TRBJ2-1; D might be TRBD1 (5 bases). The CDR3 consists of 13 residues. Trimming removed 8 bases from V and 2 bases from J, with 10 bases in between. Germline V gives CDR1 ENHRY, CDR2 SYGVKD. In DNA form, the CDR3 reads TGTGCCATCGGAAGACAGACCTACAATGAGCAGTTCTTC. Its protein is CAIGRQTYNEQFF.

This clonotype has more than one count but fewer than ten. CDR3 coding DNA: TGTGCCAGCAGTGCGGGACAGGGAGGCGGCAATGAGCAGTTCTTC. Its protein is CASSAGQGGGNEQFF. The J gene is TRBJ2-1, the V gene TRBV2; TRBD1 matches 9 bases. The CDR3 totals 15 residues. Germline V gene sequence: CDR1 SNHLY, CDR2 FYNNEI. V was clipped by 4 bases and J by 6 bases; unmatched bases: 7.

This sequence joins TRBV11-2 and TRBJ2-3, with 10 bases identical to TRBD2. V lost 6 bases, J lost 4 bases, and 10 bases stayed unmatched. The V gene's germline CDR1 is SGHAT and CDR2 FQNNGV. The CDR3 extends over 16 amino acids. In DNA, the CDR3 is TGTGCCAGCAGAGACCAGCGGGAGGGCCGCGCAGATACGCAGTATTTT. It translates to CASRDQREGRADTQYF. The full variable domain, rest sourced from reference TRBV11-2 and TRBJ2-3, is EAGVAQSPRYKIIEKRQSVAFWCNPISGHATLYWYQQILGQGPKLLIQFQNNGVVDDSQLPKDRFSAERLKGVDSTLKIQPAKLEDSAVYLCASRDQREGRADTQYFGPGTRLTVL.

As regards this clonotype: The germline gene is not matched at one end of the junction; a read error may be the cause. This chain connects TRBV2 to TRBJ1-4; a possible D gene is TRBD1 (6 bases). The germline V gene encodes CDR1 SNHLY and CDR2 FYNNEI. The CDR3 is made up of 12 amino acids. CDR3 DNA sequence: TGTGCCAGCGGTGAAGGGGGGGAGAAACTGTTTTTT. Translation: CASGEGGEKLFF.

J is TRBJ1-1 and V is TRBV10-3, with D possibly matching TRBD1 (6 bases). The CDR3 spans 15 residues. Germline V gene sequence: CDR1 ENHRY, CDR2 SYGVKD. V dropped 3 bases and J dropped 4 bases, with 15 bases sitting between them. The CDR3 protein is CAISDLRTDGTEAFF. The CDR3 region has the DNA TGTGCCATCAGTGACCTAAGGACAGACGGCACTGAAGCTTTCTTT.

J is TRBJ1-3 and V is TRBV6-6, with a possible D match to TRBD1 (5 bases). Germline V gene lookup returns CDR1 MNHNY and CDR2 SVGAGI (reference sequence). The CDR3 length is 15 residues. The ends were cut back, 4 bases at V and 0 bases at J, with 10 bases in the middle. Here the CDR3 DNA reads TGTGCCAGCAGTTCCGCGAGGGGCTCTGGAAACACCATATATTTT. Its protein product is CASSSARGSGNTIYF.

The V and J genes are TRBV20-1 and TRBJ2-5, with 7 bases lining up with TRBD2. The CDR3 runs to 14 residues. Germline V gives CDR1 DFQATT, CDR2 SNEGSKA (reference sequence). The CDR3 DNA reads TGCAGCGAAGCTCGTGCTAGCGGCCAAGAGACCCAGTACTTC. It specifies CSEARASGQETQYF.

This clonotype was found a few times. The chain recombines TRBV6-1 with TRBJ2-1; D ambiguous. The CDR3 totals 13 residues. Looked up from germline, CDR1 is MNHNS and CDR2 is SASEGT. The V end lost 0 bases, the J end lost 9 bases, and 9 bases lay between the germline ends. The DNA of the CDR3 is TGTGCCAGCAGTGAAGCCCTATTGGGTGAGCAGTTCTTC. Amino acids: CASSEALLGEQFF.

This clonotype was picked up a small number of times. The J gene is TRBJ1-1, the V gene TRBV5-1, with unresolved D. Between the trimmed V and J ends, which lost 1 base and 1 base, there was a span of 14 bases. CDR3 length: 16 residues. The germline V gene has CDR1 SGHRS and CDR2 YFSETQ. The CDR3 nucleotides are TGCGCCAGCAGCTTGTTGGAAAATCAGGAGAACACTGAAGCTTTCTTT. It codes for CASSLLENQENTEAFF. The full variable domain, in which reference TRBV5-1 and TRBJ1-1 provide the parts outside the CDR3, is KAGVTQTPRYLIKTRGQQVTLSCSPISGHRSVSWYQQTPGQGLQFLFEYFSETQRNKGNFPGRFSGRQFSNSRSEMNVSTLELGDSALYLCASSLLENQENTEAFFGQGTRLTVV.

In its sample, this clonotype was seen once. This sequence joins TRBV5-1 and TRBJ2-2; 10 bases fit TRBD1. Germline CDR1 is SGHRS and CDR2 is YFSETQ. V lost 1 base, J lost 0 bases, and 3 bases stayed unmatched. This CDR3 has 17 amino acids. The chain's CDR3 is CASSLRTGGSNTGELFF. Here the CDR3 DNA reads TGCGCCAGCAGCTTGAGGACAGGGGGTTCGAACACCGGGGAGCTGTTTTTT.

The V and J genes are TRBV18 and TRBJ2-1; no clear D gene. There are 13 residues in the CDR3. V gave up 2 bases and J gave up 6 bases, with 8 bases separating them. Per germline, CDR1 KGHSH and CDR2 LQKENI. The CDR3 DNA reads as TGTGCCAGCTCACCAAATCTATCCAATGAGCAGTTCTTC. Amino acid sequence: CASSPNLSNEQFF.

To note about this clonotype: A single base separates this from a much larger clone, so it may be a read error. The rearrangement links TRBV10-3 to TRBJ2-5; D unresolved. This CDR3 comprises 14 residues. The V and J ends lost 0 bases and 4 bases respectively, with 9 bases between them. The germline V gene has CDR1 ENHRY and CDR2 SYGVKD. The CDR3 DNA follows: TGTGCCATCAGTGAGTCTAAGAATAGAGAGACCCAGTACTTC. Translated, it gives CAISESKNRETQYF.

This clonotype was seen more than once but under ten times. The chain joins TRBV5-1 to TRBJ2-3; D remains unclear. The CDR3 extends over 14 amino acids. Trimming removed 4 bases at V and 2 bases at J, with 11 bases between. CDR1 is SGHRS, CDR2 YFSETQ, per germline. The CDR3 DNA reads as TGCGCCAGCAGCCCACCGACAACCACAGATACGCAGTATTTT. Encoded protein: CASSPPTTTDTQYF.

This chain joins TRBV4-2 and TRBJ1-2; D is perhaps TRBD1 (6 bases). There are 15 residues in the CDR3. The V gene's germline CDR1 is LGHNA and CDR2 YNFKEQ. Trimming took 6 bases from V and 4 from J, leaving 18 bases between them. This chain's CDR3 is CASRRIGTTAYGYTF. CDR3 bases: TGTGCCAGCAGACGAATTGGGACAACAGCCTATGGCTACACCTTC.

V is TRBV20-1 and J is TRBJ2-7; 7 nucleotides align to TRBD2. The CDR3 has 14 residues. Germline V gene data show CDR1 as DFQATT and CDR2 as SNEGSKA (reference sequence). In nucleotides, the CDR3 is TGCAGAGTTAGAAAGGGCCTAGCGGACTACGAGCAGTACTTC. It specifies CRVRKGLADYEQYF.

This clonotype has just a few counts. This chain uses TRBV20-1 with TRBJ2-7; no reliable D call. This CDR3 is built from 15 residues. Germline CDR1 is DFQATT and CDR2 is SNEGSKA (reference sequence). Trimming shortened V by 3 bases and J by 0 bases, and 15 bases separated the two germline ends. This CDR3 is CSASNSKISSYEQYF. Written as DNA, the CDR3 is TGCAGTGCTAGCAACAGCAAGATAAGCTCCTACGAGCAGTACTTC.

Remarks on this clonotype: One end of the junction does not line up with germline, which may come from a read error. The gene calls are TRBV9 and TRBJ2-3; tentative D call: TRBD1 (5 bases). The CDR3 runs to 15 residues. Per the germline V gene, CDR1 is SGDLS and CDR2 is YYNGEE. CDR3: CASSLGTVSTGTQYF. The CDR3 nucleotides are TGTGCCAGCAGCCTGGGTACAGTGAGCACAGGTACGCAGTATTTT.

This clonotype appeared a few times. The gene calls are TRBV9 and TRBJ1-1; TRBD1 might be the D (6 bases). Trimming removed 4 bases at V and 5 bases at J, with 18 bases between. CDR1 SGDLS and CDR2 YYNGEE come from the germline V gene. This CDR3 spans 15 amino acids. In nucleotides, the CDR3 is TGTGCCAGCAGCCCCAACGGGGGCGCCGGGACTGAAGCTTTCTTT. Translating it yields CASSPNGGAGTEAFF.

The J gene is TRBJ2-7, the V gene TRBV27; a possible D gene is TRBD1 (5 bases). The CDR3 contains 14 residues. Germline CDR1 and CDR2: MNHEY and SMNVEV (reference sequence). V was clipped by 3 bases and J by 0 bases, with 9 bases between them. CDR3 loop: CASSFNRHSYEQYF. The CDR3 nucleotides read TGTGCCAGCAGTTTTAACAGGCACTCCTACGAGCAGTACTTC.

Only a few counts were recorded for this clonotype. The chain carries TRBV3-1 and TRBJ2-2, with D unresolved. CDR3 length equals 15 residues. Trimming stripped 1 base from V and 2 bases from J, with 8 bases between. Germline loops: CDR1 LGHDT, CDR2 YNNKEL (reference sequence). The CDR3 bases are TGTGCCAGCAGCCAAGTAGGAGCAAACACCGGGGAGCTGTTTTTT. Translation: CASSQVGANTGELFF.

The chain combines TRBV30 with TRBJ2-3; D ambiguous. The CDR3 length is 12 residues. Germline CDR1 GTSNPN, CDR2 SVGIG (reference sequence). V lost 1 base to trimming and J lost 4 bases, with 6 bases between them. The CDR3 region has the DNA TGTGCCTGGAGTGCCCGAGCAGATACGCAGTATTTT. This codes for CAWSARADTQYF. The full variable domain, completed using reference TRBV30 and TRBJ2-3, is SQTIHQWPATLVQPVGSPLSLECTVEGTSNPNLYWYRQAAGRGLQLLFYSVGIGQISSEVPQNLSASRPQDRQFILSSKKLLLSDSGFYLCAWSARADTQYFGPGTRLTVL.